This T cell receptor beta chain derives from a study of T cell changes during pregnancy in multiple sclerosis. Trimming left V 4 bases short and J 1 base short, with 9 bases between. Per germline, CDR1 SGDLS and CDR2 YYNGEE. This CDR3 is 13 amino acids long. Profiled with immunoSEQ multiplex PCR; TCRdb holds only in-frame clones, not every one. The sample holds around 36,000 clones; 91% are singletons and the top ten take about 7.8%. The chain combines TRBV9 with TRBJ2-7; D not resolved. The clonotype comes from a female donor with multiple sclerosis, enrolled in a pregnancy study. The specimen was CD8+ T cells from peripheral blood mononuclear cells, collected before pregnancy. The CDR3 reads CASSPTSSYEQYF. The CDR3 region has the DNA TGTGCCAGCAGCCCCACATCGTCCTACGAGCAGTACTTC.